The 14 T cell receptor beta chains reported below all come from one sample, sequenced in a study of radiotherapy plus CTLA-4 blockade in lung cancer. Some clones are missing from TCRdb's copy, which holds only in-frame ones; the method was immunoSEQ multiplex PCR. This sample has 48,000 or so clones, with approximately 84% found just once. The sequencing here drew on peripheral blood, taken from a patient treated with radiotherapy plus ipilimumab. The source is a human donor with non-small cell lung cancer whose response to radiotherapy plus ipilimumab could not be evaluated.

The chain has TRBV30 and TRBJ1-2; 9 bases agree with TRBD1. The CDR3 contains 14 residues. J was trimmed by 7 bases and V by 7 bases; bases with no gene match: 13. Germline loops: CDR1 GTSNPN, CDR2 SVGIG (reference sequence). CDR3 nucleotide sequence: TGTGCCTTCACAGGGGGCGATTTTCCTGGTGGCTACACCTTC. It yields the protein CAFTGGDFPGGYTF.

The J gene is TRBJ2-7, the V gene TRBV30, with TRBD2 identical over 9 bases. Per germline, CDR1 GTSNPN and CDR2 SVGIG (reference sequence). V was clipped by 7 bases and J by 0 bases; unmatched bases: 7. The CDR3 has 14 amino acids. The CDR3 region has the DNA TGTGCCTCCGAGCCTAGCGGGACCTCCTACGAGCAGTACTTC. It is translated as CASEPSGTSYEQYF.

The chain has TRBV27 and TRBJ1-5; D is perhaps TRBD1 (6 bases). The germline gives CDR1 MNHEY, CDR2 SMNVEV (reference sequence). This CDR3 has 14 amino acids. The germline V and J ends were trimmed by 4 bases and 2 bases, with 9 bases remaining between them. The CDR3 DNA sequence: TGTGCCAGCAGTTCTCCAGGGGGCAATCAGCCCCAGCATTTT. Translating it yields CASSSPGGNQPQHF.

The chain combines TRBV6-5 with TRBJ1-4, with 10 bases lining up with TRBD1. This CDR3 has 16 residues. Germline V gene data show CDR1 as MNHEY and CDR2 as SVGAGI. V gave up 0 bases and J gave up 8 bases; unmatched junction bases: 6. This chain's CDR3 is CASSYSTTGGAEKLFF. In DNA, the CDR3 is TGTGCCAGCAGTTACTCCACGACAGGGGGCGCGGAAAAACTGTTTTTT.

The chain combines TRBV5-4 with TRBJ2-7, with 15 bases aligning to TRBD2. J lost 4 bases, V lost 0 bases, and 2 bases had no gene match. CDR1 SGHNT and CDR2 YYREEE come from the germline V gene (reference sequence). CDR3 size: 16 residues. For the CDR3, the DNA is TGTGCCAGCAGCTTGGGGGGACTAGCGGGAGGTTACGAGCAGTACTTC. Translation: CASSLGGLAGGYEQYF.

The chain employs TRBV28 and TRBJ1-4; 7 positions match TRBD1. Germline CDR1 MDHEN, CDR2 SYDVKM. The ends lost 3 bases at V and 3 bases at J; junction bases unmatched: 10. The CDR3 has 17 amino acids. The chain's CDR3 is CASSFAVAGQPNEKLFF. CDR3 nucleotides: TGTGCCAGCAGTTTTGCGGTGGCGGGACAGCCTAATGAAAAACTGTTTTTT.

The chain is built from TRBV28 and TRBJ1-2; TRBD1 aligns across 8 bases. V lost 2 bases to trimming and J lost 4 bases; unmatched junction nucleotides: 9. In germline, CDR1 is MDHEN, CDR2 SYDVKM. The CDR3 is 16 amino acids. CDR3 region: CASSLIQGARAYGYTF. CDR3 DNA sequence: TGTGCCAGCAGTTTAATCCAGGGGGCAAGAGCCTATGGCTACACCTTC.

The CDR3 protein is CASSADRTSFRNEQFF. In DNA, the CDR3 is TGTGCCAGCAGCGCCGACCGGACTAGCTTTCGTAATGAGCAGTTCTTC. The rearrangement joins TRBV11-1 to TRBJ2-1, with 8 bases that match TRBD2. CDR1 SGHAT and CDR2 FQDESV come from the germline V gene (reference sequence). V gave up 5 bases and J gave up 7 bases; unmatched junction bases: 13. CDR3 length equals 16 residues.

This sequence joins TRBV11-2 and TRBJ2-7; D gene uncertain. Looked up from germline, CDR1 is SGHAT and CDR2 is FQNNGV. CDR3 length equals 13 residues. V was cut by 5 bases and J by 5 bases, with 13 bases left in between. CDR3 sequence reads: CASSQPSGHEQYF. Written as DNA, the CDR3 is TGTGCCAGCAGCCAACCAAGTGGCCACGAGCAGTACTTC.

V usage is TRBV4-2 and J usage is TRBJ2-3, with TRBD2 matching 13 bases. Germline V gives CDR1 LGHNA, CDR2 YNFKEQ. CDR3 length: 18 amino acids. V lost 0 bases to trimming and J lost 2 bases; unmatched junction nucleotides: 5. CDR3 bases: TGTGCCAGCAGCCAAGAAGTGGGACTAGCGGGGTACACAGATACGCAGTATTTT. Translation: CASSQEVGLAGYTDTQYF.

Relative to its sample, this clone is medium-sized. The CDR3 loop is CASSNLFSRSTDTQYF. CDR3 nucleotide sequence: TGTGCCAGTAGTAACCTCTTTTCGCGGTCCACAGATACGCAGTATTTT. J is TRBJ2-3 and V is TRBV19; D is unclear. Germline CDR1 reads LNHDA; CDR2 reads SQIVND (reference sequence). The CDR3 contains 16 residues. V lost 4 bases, J lost 2 bases, and 16 bases lay in between.

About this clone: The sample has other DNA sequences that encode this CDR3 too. DNA for the CDR3: TGCGCCAGCAGCTTGGGCAGTATCTCAGGAAACACCATATATTTT. Translation: CASSLGSISGNTIYF. The rearrangement links TRBV5-1 to TRBJ1-3; no clear D. V lost 0 bases to trimming and J lost 4 bases, with 11 bases between them. The CDR3 sequence is 15 residues long. Germline V CDR1 and CDR2: SGHRS, YFSETQ.

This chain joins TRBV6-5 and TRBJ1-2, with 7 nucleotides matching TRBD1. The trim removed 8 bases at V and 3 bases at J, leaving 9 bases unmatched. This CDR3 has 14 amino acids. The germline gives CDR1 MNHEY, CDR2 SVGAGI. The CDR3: CASLKRTGDYGYTF. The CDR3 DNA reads TGTGCCAGCCTAAAGAGAACAGGGGACTATGGCTACACCTTC.

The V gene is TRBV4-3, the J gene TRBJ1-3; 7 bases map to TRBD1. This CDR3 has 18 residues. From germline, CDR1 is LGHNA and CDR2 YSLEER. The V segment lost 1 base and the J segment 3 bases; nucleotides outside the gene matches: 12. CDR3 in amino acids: CASSQGDPGTVVGNTIYF. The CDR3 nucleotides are TGCGCCAGCAGCCAAGGGGACCCTGGGACAGTGGTTGGAAACACCATATATTTT.